The text below deals with one TCR beta chain. Its matching antigen is unknown. This CDR3 has 14 residues. Germline assignment: CDR1 MRHNA and CDR2 SNTAGT. The junction had 7 bases not matched to a gene; V was cut back by 8 bases and J by 2 bases. The data derive from a study of CD8+CD57+ T cells in acquired aplastic anemia. Study overall: DNA per sorted CD4+ or CD8+ sample ranged roughly 0.19 to 30 ug, averaging about 2.9 ug. Notes on the study in general: Approximately 28 CD8+ CDR3 sequences were shared between patients and controls. Patients and healthy controls showed no significant CD8+ Simpson's diversity difference.

TCR beta VDJ and CDR3 were profiled, and genomic DNA was the template. TCRdb itself ran the reads through MiXCR, one entry per CDR3 protein. The sample holds some 290,000 distinct CDR3 sequences, around 60% seen once. Sample: sorted CD4+, CD8+, or CD8+CD57+ T cells (not recorded which) from PBMCs. This chain joins TRBV6-4 and TRBJ2-3; 7 bases are shared with TRBD1. This TCR was sampled from a human donor with severe aplastic anemia or a healthy control (not recorded which). This chain's CDR3 is CASRGQSDTDTQYF. DNA for the CDR3: TGTGCCAGCCGGGGACAGTCTGACACAGATACGCAGTATTTT.